Presented here are 8 T cell receptor beta chains from one specimen sequenced in a study of blood T cell repertoires in COVID-19. The table came from immunoSEQ multiplex PCR; TCRdb's copy has only in-frame clones and leaves some out. The sample contains 100,000 to 120,000 clones, over 65% of which appear only once. The sample consisted of peripheral blood. All receptors come from a woman aged 40 to 49 with acute or convalescent COVID-19.

The sample holds one count of this clone. The chain links TRBV6-5 to TRBJ2-7, with 10 bases matching TRBD1. Trimming took 6 bases from V and 4 from J; bases not matched to a gene: 6. The CDR3 runs to 14 residues. The germline CDR1 and CDR2 sequences are MNHEY and SVGAGI. The CDR3 protein is CASSPGTGVYEQYF. The CDR3 DNA reads as TGTGCCAGCAGCCCCGGGACAGGGGTGTACGAGCAGTACTTC.

The gene calls are TRBV2 and TRBJ2-3; TRBD2 aligns across 8 bases. Losses at the gene ends were 4 bases for V and 3 bases for J; bases not matched to a gene: 6. Per germline, CDR1 SNHLY and CDR2 FYNNEI. This CDR3 is 15 amino acids long. The CDR3 region has the DNA TGTGCCAGCAGTGTAGAACTAGCGGAAACAGATACGCAGTATTTT. It yields the protein CASSVELAETDTQYF.

The chain employs TRBV5-1 and TRBJ2-5; 7 nucleotides match TRBD2. Per germline, CDR1 SGHRS and CDR2 YFSETQ. This CDR3 has 14 residues. Losses at the gene ends were 3 bases for V and 0 bases for J; bases not matched to a gene: 2. For the CDR3, the DNA is TGCGCCAGCAGCTGGGAGGGGCACCAAGAGACCCAGTACTTC. As protein: CASSWEGHQETQYF. Full variable domain (missing parts from reference TRBV5-1 and TRBJ2-5): KAGVTQTPRYLIKTRGQQVTLSCSPISGHRSVSWYQQTPGQGLQFLFEYFSETQRNKGNFPGRFSGRQFSNSRSEMNVSTLELGDSALYLCASSWEGHQETQYFGPGTRLLVL.

V usage is TRBV11-3 and J usage is TRBJ2-5; a weak D match, TRBD1 (7 bases). Looked up from germline, CDR1 is SGHNT and CDR2 is YENEEA. Trimming took off 6 bases at V and 3 bases at J, with 20 bases between the two ends. The CDR3 totals 16 residues. Written as DNA, the CDR3 is TGTGCCAGCAGTCGAAACGCGGCAGGGGGGAAAGAGACCCAGTACTTC. Translating gives CASSRNAAGGKETQYF.

The V call is TRBV7-9, the J call TRBJ1-2; a weak D match, TRBD1 (5 bases). V lost 5 bases and J 2 bases, leaving 21 bases between the germline ends. The length of the CDR3 is 17 residues. Germline values: CDR1 SEHNR, CDR2 FQNEAQ (reference sequence). CDR3 region: CASSQPLGGALNYGYTF. The DNA of the CDR3 is TGTGCCAGCAGCCAACCTTTAGGCGGGGCCTTAAACTATGGCTACACCTTC.

The gene calls are TRBV12-3 or TRBV12-4 and TRBJ1-2, with TRBD1 matching over 7 bases. V lost 1 base and J lost 12; bases outside the gene matches: 8. The CDR3 extends over 13 amino acids. The CDR3 DNA reads as TGTGCCAGCAGTTTAGGACAGGGCGTCGGAAACACCTTC. The encoded protein is CASSLGQGVGNTF.

J is TRBJ1-6 and V is TRBV11-2, with 8 bases that match TRBD1. V shed 5 bases, J shed 0 bases, and the junction held 12 bases outside the gene matches. The CDR3 is 19 amino acids. Germline V gene data show CDR1 as SGHAT and CDR2 as FQNNGV. Here the CDR3 DNA reads TGTGCCAGCAGCCTCCTAGGACAGGGCGGCTTCTCCTATAATTCACCCCTCCACTTT. Translating gives CASSLLGQGGFSYNSPLHF.

J is TRBJ2-5 and V is TRBV5-4; weak D call: TRBD2 (6 bases). The CDR3 is 15 amino acids. V was clipped by 0 bases and J by 3 bases, with 12 bases between them. Germline CDR1 and CDR2: SGHNT and YYREEE (reference sequence). This CDR3 is CASSLDKRAKETQYF. The CDR3, as DNA: TGTGCCAGCAGCTTGGACAAGCGGGCAAAAGAGACCCAGTACTTC.